This T cell receptor beta chain was profiled in a study of blood T cell repertoires in COVID-19. Study-wide context: The analysed material was cDNA or gDNA that came from T cells, B-cell-depleted T cells, or PBMCs.

Germline V gene lookup returns CDR1 SGHKS and CDR2 YYEKEE (reference sequence). V lost 0 bases and J lost 10; bases outside the gene matches: 10. CDR3 length: 15 amino acids. This clone appeared once. In the study's own analysis: Reference gene primer amplification yielded estimated nucleated cell counts. Repertoires were generated with immunoSEQ multiplex PCR, while TCRdb's copy carries only in-frame clones and drops some. Clone size and the V and J calls come from that table; the DNA yielded D and trimming. The data show 200,000 or so clones, with 86% seen just once and 0.75% to 0.9% held by the top ten.

Sequencing was done on a sample of peripheral blood. This TCR was recovered from a woman between 70 and 85 years old with acute or convalescent COVID-19. The genes are TRBV5-5 and TRBJ2-1; TRBD2 matches at 7 bases. CDR3: CASSLEGAGGDEQFF. CDR3 nucleotide sequence: TGTGCCAGCAGCTTGGAGGGTGCTGGGGGGGACGAGCAGTTCTTC.